Presented here are 6 T cell receptor beta chains from one specimen sequenced in a study of OX40 agonist ivuxolimab in advanced cancers. TCRdb keeps only in-frame clones here, not all; method: immunoSEQ multiplex PCR. The top ten clones hold less than 0.35% of a sample with 100,000 to 120,000 clones, about nine tenths of them seen once. The sample in question was CD4+ or CD8+ T cells sorted from blood, obtained in a trial of the OX40 agonist ivuxolimab. The source is an adult with an advanced solid tumor such as melanoma, head and neck, liver or kidney cancer.

The chain is built from TRBV4-3 and TRBJ1-5; D is unresolved. Trimming cost V 6 bases and J 3 bases, with 6 bases left between them. CDR3 size: 12 residues. Germline V lookup: CDR1 LGHNA, CDR2 YSLEER. In DNA, the CDR3 is TGCGCCAGCAGGGTATCCAATCAGCCCCAGCATTTT. This translates into CASRVSNQPQHF.

This chain joins TRBV18 and TRBJ2-7; the D gene is possibly TRBD1 (6 bases). The CDR3 loop spans 12 amino acids. In germline, CDR1 is KGHSH, CDR2 LQKENI. V lost 3 bases and J lost 5, with 8 bases in between. CDR3 sequence reads: CASSPSGDEQYF. Written as DNA, the CDR3 is TGTGCCAGCTCACCGTCAGGGGACGAGCAGTACTTC.

The J gene is TRBJ2-5, the V gene TRBV27, with TRBD2 as a possible D gene (6 bases). The CDR3 totals 14 residues. V lost 6 bases and J lost 1, with 12 bases in between. Looked up from germline, CDR1 is MNHEY and CDR2 is SMNVEV (reference sequence). The CDR3 sequence: CASSRRGSQETQYF. The CDR3, as DNA: TGTGCCAGCAGCCGGAGGGGCAGCCAAGAGACCCAGTACTTC.

The chain joins TRBV7-3 to TRBJ1-1, with 8 bases fitting TRBD1. The CDR3 loop spans 16 amino acids. Germline V CDR1 and CDR2: SGHTA, FQGTGA. Trimming at V came to 1 base and at J to 1 base, leaving 5 bases not matched to a gene. This CDR3 reads CASSLMRGTGNTEAFF. CDR3 DNA sequence: TGTGCCAGCAGCTTAATGAGGGGGACAGGGAACACTGAAGCTTTCTTT.

The chain has TRBV7-3 and TRBJ1-2, with D hard to call. Germline CDR1 is SGHTA and CDR2 is FQGTGA. The CDR3 loop spans 13 amino acids. The V and J ends lost 2 bases and 2 bases respectively, with 6 bases between them. The CDR3 protein is CASSLVPNYGYTF. The CDR3 DNA reads TGTGCCAGCAGCTTAGTTCCGAACTATGGCTACACCTTC.

This rearrangement joins TRBV5-1 to TRBJ1-3; D is ambiguous. This CDR3 comprises 14 residues. V was cut by 0 bases and J by 2 bases, with 6 bases left in between. Per germline, CDR1 SGHRS and CDR2 YFSETQ. The CDR3 region is CASSLEGTGNTIYF. DNA for the CDR3: TGCGCCAGCAGCTTGGAGGGTACTGGAAACACCATATATTTT.